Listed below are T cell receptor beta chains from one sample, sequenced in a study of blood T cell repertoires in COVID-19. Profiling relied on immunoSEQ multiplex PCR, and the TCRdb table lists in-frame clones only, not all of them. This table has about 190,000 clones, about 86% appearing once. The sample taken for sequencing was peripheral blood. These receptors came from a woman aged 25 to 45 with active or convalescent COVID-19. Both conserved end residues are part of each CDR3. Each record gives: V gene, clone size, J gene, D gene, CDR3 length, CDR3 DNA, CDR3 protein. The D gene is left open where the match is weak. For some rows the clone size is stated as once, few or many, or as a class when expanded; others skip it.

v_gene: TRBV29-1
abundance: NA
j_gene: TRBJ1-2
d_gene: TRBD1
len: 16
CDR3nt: TGCAGCGTTGAAGATCCGGAGACAGGGGGCAACTATGGCTACACCTTC
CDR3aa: CSVEDPETGGNYGYTF

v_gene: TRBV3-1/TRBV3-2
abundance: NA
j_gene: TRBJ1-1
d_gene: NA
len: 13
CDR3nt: TGTGCCAGCAGCCTCCGTTCCTCCTTTGAAGCTTTCTTT
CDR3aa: CASSLRSSFEAFF

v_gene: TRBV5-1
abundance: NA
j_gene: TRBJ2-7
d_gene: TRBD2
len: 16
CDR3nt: TGCGCCAGCAGCTTTCGCGGTAGCGGGAGTTCCCACGAGCAGTACTTC
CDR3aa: CASSFRGSGSSHEQYF

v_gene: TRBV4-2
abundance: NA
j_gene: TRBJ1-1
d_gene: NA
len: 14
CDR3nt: TGTGCCAGCAGCGACGCCAGGGTAAACACTGAAGCTTTCTTT
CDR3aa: CASSDARVNTEAFF

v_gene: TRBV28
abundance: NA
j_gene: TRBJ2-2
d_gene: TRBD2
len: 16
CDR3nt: TGTGCCAGCAGCCTACTAGCGGGAGGGAACACCGGGGAGCTGTTTTTT
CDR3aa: CASSLLAGGNTGELFF

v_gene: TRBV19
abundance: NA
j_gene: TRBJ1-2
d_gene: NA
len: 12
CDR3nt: TGTGCCAGTTTTCGGGTCACCTATGGCTACACCTTC
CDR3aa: CASFRVTYGYTF

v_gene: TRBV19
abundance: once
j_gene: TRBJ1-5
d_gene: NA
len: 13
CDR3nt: TGTGCCAGTAACCCCAGTAGCAATCAGCCCCAGCATTTT
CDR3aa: CASNPSSNQPQHF

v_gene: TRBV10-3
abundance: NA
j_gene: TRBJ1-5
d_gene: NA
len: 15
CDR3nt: TGTGCCATCAGTGAGTCCTGGGAGGGCAATCAGCCCCAGCATTTT
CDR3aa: CAISESWEGNQPQHF

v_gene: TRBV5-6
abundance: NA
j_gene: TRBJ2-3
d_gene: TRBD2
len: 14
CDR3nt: TGTGCCAGCAGCTTGGGGACTAGCGGGCACGACGGGATATTT
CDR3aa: CASSLGTSGHDGIF

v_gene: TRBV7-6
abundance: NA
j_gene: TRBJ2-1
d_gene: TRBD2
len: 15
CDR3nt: TGTGCCAGCAGCTTATCTAGCGGGGCATACAATGAGCAGTTCTTC
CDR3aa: CASSLSSGAYNEQFF

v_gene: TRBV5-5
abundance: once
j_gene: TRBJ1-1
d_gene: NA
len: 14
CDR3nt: TGTGCCAGCAGCTTGGCCTATGGAGCGGGTGAAGCTTTCTTT
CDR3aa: CASSLAYGAGEAFF

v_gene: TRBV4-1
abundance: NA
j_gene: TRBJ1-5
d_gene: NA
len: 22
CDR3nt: TGCGCCAGCAGCCAAGATTTTAGTGTACGTGGGACAACACTTTATAGCAATCAGCCCCAGCATTTT
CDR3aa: CASSQDFSVRGTTLYSNQPQHF

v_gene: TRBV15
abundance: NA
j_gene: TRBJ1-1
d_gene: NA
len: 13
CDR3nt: TGTGCCACCAGCCCTAGGTCGGACACTGAAGCTTTCTTT
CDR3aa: CATSPRSDTEAFF

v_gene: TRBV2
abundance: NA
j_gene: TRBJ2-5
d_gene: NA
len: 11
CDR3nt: TGTGCCAGCGGGGGGGCGGAGACCCAGTACTTC
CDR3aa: CASGGAETQYF

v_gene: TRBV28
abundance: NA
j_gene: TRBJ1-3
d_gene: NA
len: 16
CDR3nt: TGTGCCAGCAGTCGTATTAGCCCGGGCTCTGGAAACACCATATATTTT
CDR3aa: CASSRISPGSGNTIYF

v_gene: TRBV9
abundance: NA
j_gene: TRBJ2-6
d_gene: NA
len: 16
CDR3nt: TGTGCCAGCAGCCTTAATACAGGGCCTGGGGCCAACGTCCTGACTTTC
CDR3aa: CASSLNTGPGANVLTF

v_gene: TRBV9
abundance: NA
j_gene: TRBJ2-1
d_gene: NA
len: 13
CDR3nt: TGTGCCAGCAGCGGGACAGACCCCAATGAGCAGTTCTTC
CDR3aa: CASSGTDPNEQFF

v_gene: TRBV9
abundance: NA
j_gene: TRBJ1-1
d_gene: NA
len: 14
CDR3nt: TGTGCCAGCAGCGTAGAAAAATACGCGACTGAAGCTTTCTTT
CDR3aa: CASSVEKYATEAFF